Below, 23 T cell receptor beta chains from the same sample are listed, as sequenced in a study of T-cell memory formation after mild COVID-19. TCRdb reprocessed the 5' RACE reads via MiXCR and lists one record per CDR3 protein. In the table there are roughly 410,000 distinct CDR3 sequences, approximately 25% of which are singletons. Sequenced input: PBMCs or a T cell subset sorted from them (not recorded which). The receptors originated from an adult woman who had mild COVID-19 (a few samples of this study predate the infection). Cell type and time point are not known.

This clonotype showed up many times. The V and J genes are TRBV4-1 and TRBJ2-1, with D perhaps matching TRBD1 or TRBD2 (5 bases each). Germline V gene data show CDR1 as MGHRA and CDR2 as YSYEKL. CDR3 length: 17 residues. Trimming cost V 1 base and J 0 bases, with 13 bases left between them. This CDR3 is CASSQVFWGSSYNEQFF. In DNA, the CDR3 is TGCGCCAGCAGCCAAGTGTTTTGGGGGAGCTCCTACAATGAGCAGTTCTTC.

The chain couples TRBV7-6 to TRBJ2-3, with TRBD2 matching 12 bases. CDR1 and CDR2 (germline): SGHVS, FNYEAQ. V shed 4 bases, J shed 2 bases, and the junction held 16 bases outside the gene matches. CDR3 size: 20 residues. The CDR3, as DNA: TGTGCCAGCAGCTCACCCCGTGGGCTAGCGGGGGGGCCTGTCACAGATACGCAGTATTTT. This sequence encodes CASSSPRGLAGGPVTDTQYF.

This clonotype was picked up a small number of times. CDR3 nucleotides: TGTGCCACCAGCAGAGATGGGACACCCGGGGAGCAGTTCTTC. Its protein is CATSRDGTPGEQFF. The chain recombines TRBV15 with TRBJ2-1, with D possibly matching TRBD1 (6 bases). CDR3 length equals 14 residues. The germline V gene encodes CDR1 LNHNV and CDR2 YYDKDF (reference sequence). Trimming pared 0 bases from V and 10 bases from J, leaving 13 bases between.

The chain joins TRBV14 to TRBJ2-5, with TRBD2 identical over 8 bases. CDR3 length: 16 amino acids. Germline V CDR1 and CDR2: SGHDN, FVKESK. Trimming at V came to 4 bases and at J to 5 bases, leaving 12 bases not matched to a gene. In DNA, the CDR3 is TGTGCCAGCAGCCGAATCAGCGGGAGTTCATTGGAGACCCAGTACTTC. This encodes CASSRISGSSLETQYF.

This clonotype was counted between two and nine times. The CDR3 sequence is CASSLQGALTDTQYF. Here the CDR3 DNA reads TGTGCCAGCAGCTTGCAGGGGGCGCTTACAGATACGCAGTATTTT. This chain uses TRBV7-8 with TRBJ2-3; 8 bases map to TRBD1. Germline CDR1 is SGHVS and CDR2 is FQNEAQ. The V and J ends lost 3 bases and 3 bases, in that order; junction bases with no gene match: 5. The CDR3 has 15 residues.

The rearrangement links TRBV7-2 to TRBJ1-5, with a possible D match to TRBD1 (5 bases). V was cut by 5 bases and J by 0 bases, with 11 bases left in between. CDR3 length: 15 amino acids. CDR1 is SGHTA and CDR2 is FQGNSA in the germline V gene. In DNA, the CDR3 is TGTGCCAGCAGCCCGGGGCCACATAGCAATCAGCCCCAGCATTTT. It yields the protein CASSPGPHSNQPQHF.

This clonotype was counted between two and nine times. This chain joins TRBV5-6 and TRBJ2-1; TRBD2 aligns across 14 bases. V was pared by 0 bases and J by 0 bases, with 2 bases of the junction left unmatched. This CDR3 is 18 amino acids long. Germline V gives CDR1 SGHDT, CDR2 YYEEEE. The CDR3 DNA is TGTGCCAGCAGCTTGGGGACTAGCGGGGGGTCCTCCTACAATGAGCAGTTCTTC. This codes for CASSLGTSGGSSYNEQFF.

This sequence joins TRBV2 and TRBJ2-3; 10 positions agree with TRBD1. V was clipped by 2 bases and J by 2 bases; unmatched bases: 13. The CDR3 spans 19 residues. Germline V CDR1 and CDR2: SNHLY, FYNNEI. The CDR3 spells CASSERFPKDRGVTDTQYF. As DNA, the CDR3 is TGTGCCAGCAGTGAACGCTTTCCAAAGGACAGGGGGGTCACAGATACGCAGTATTTT.

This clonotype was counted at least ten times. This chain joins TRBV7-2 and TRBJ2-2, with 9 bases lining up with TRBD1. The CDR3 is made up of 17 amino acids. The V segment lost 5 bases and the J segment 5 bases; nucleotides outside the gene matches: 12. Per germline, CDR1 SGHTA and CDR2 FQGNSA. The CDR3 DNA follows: TGTGCCAGCAGCCACTACCCCGGGACAGGGAAGACCGGGGAGCTGTTTTTT. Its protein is CASSHYPGTGKTGELFF.

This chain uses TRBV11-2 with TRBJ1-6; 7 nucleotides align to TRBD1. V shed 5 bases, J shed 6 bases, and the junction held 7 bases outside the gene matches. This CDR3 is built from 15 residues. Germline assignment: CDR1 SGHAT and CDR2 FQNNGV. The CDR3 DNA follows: TGTGCCAGCAGCCTTAACAGGGGTGGTAATTCACCCCTCCACTTT. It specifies CASSLNRGGNSPLHF.

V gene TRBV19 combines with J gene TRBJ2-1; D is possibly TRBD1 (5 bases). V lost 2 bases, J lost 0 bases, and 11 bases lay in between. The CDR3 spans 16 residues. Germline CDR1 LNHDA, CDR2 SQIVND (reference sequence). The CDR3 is CASSIWGDPSYNEQFF. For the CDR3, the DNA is TGTGCCAGTAGTATATGGGGCGACCCCTCCTACAATGAGCAGTTCTTC.

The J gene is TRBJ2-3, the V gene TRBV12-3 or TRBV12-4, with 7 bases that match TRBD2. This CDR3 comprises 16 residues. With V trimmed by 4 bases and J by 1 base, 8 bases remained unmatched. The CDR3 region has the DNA TGTGCCAGCAGTTGGGCCGGGAGCGGGGGCACAGATACGCAGTATTTT. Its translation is CASSWAGSGGTDTQYF.

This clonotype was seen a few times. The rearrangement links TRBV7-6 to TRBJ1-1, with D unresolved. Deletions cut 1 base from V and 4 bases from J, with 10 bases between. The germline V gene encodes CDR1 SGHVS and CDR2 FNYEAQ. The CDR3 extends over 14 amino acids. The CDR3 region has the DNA TGTGCCAGCAGCTTAGGGCCGTTTGGCACTGAAGCTTTCTTT. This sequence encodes CASSLGPFGTEAFF.

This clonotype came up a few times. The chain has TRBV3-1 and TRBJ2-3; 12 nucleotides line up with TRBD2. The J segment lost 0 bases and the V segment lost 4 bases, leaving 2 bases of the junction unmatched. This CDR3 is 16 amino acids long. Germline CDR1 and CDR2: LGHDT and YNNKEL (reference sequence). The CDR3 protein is CASSPLAGGSTDTQYF. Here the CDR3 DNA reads TGTGCCAGCAGCCCGCTAGCGGGGGGGAGCACAGATACGCAGTATTTT.

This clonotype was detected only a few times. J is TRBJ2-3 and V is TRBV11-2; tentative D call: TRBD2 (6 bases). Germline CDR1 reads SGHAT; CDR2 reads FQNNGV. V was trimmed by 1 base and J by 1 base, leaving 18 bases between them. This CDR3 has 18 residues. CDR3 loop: CASSLARRNWGGTDTQYF. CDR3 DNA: TGTGCCAGCAGCTTAGCAAGGAGGAATTGGGGGGGCACAGATACGCAGTATTTT. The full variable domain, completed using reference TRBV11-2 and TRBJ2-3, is EAGVAQSPRYKIIEKRQSVAFWCNPISGHATLYWYQQILGQGPKLLIQFQNNGVVDDSQLPKDRFSAERLKGVDSTLKIQPAKLEDSAVYLCASSLARRNWGGTDTQYFGPGTRLTVL.

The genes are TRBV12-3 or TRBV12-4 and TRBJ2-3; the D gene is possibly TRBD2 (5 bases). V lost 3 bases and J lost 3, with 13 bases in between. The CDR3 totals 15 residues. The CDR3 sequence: CASSFWESRTDTQYF. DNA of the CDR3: TGTGCCAGCAGTTTCTGGGAGAGCAGGACAGATACGCAGTATTTT.

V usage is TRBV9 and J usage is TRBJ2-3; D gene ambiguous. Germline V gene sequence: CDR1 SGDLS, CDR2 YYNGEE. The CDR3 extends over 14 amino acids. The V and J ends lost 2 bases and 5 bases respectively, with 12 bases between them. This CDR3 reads CASSVTSAGDTQYF. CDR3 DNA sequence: TGTGCCAGCAGCGTTACCTCAGCCGGAGATACGCAGTATTTT.

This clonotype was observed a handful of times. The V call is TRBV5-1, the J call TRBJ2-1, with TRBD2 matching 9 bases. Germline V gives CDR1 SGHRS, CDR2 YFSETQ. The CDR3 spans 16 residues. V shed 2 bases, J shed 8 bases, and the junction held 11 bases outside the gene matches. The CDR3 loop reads CASSLSLGGGAHEQFF. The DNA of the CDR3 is TGCGCCAGCAGCTTATCTCTGGGCGGGGGGGCCCATGAGCAGTTCTTC.

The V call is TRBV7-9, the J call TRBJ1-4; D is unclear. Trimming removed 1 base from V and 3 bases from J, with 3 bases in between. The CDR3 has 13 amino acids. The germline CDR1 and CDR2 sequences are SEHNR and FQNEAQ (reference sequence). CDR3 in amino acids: CASSLVPNEKLFF. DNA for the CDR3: TGTGCCAGCAGCTTAGTTCCTAATGAAAAACTGTTTTTT.

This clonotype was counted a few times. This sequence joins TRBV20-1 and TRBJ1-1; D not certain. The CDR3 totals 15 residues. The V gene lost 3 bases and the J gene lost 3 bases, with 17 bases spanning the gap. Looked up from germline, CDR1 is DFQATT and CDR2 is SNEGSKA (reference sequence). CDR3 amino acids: CSARTRRGNYTEAFF. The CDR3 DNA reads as TGCAGTGCTAGGACTAGAAGAGGGAACTACACTGAAGCTTTCTTT.

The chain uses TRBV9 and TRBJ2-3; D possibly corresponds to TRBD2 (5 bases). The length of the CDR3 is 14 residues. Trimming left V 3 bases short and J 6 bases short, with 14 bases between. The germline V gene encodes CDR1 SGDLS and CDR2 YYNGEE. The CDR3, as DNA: TGTGCCAGCAGCGCGGTGGACTCCAGGGATACGCAGTATTTT. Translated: CASSAVDSRDTQYF.

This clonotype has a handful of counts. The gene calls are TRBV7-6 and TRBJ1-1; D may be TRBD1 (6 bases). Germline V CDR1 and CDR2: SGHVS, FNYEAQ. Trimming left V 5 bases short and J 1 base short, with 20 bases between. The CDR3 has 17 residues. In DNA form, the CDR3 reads TGTGCCAGCAGCCGCCGGGACACAGGCCATGGGAACACTGAAGCTTTCTTT. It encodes CASSRRDTGHGNTEAFF.

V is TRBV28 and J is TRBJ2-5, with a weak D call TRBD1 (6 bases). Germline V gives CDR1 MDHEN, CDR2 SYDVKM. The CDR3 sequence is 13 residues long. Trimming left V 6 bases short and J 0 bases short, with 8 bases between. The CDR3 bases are TGTGCCAGCAGCGACAGGTACCAAGAGACCCAGTACTTC. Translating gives CASSDRYQETQYF.